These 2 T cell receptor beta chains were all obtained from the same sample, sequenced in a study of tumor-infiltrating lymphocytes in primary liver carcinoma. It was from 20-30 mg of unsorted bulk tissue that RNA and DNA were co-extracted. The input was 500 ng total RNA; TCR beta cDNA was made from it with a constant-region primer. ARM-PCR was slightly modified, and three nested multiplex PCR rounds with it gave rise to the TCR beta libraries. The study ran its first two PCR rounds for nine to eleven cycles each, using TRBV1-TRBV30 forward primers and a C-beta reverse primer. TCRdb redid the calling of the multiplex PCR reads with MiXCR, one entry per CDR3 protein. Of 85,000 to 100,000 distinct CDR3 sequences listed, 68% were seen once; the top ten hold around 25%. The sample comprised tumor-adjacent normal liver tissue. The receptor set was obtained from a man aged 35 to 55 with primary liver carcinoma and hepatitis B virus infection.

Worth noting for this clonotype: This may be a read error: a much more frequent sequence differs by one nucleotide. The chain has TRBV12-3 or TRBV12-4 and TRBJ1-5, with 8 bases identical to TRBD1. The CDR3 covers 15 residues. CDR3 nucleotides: TGTCCCAGCAGGGCGACAGGGGACAGCAATCAGCCCCAGCATTTT. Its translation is CPSRATGDSNQPQHF.

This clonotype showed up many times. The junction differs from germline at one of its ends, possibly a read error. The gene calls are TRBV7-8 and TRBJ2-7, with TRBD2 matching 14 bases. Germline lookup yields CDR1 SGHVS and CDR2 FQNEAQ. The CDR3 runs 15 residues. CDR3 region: CASSLGTSGSYEQYF. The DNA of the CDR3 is TGCGCCAGCAGCCTTGGGACTAGCGGGAGTTACGAGCAGTACTTC.